This T cell receptor (beta chain) emerged from a study of blood T cell repertoires in COVID-19. Measured with immunoSEQ multiplex PCR; TCRdb has only the in-frame clones, and not every one. The table lists roughly 200,000 clones, 85% of them singletons. This CDR3 has 14 amino acids. Germline trimming cut 2 bases from V and 4 bases from J; bases unmatched to any gene: 3. Germline CDR1 reads SNHLY; CDR2 reads FYNNEI. Cohort 3 donors were reported recovered after two negative PCRs, clearance, or symptom resolution. Sequencing used PBMCs or T cells enriched from blood (not recorded which). The sequence came from a middle-aged man who had recovered from COVID-19. The chain couples TRBV2 to TRBJ2-7; TRBD1 matches at 9 bases. CDR3 DNA: TGTGCCAGCAGTGAACCGGGACAGGGTTACGAGCAGTACTTC. Its protein is CASSEPGQGYEQYF.